This entry is about one T cell receptor beta chain. Its antigen remains unidentified. There are no base qualities to consult, and no much larger clone falls within one base. Library prep was done by RT-PCR. Instrument used: Illumina HiSeq 2500. TCRdb reran the public reads through fastp at Q25 and MiXCR, keeping productive beta chains. Each entry merges the rows of one CDR3 protein and shows their most common DNA and genes. The sample table holds around 790,000 distinct CDR3 sequences, of which around 21% were seen once. The ten largest make up around 9.6% of the sample. The data were obtained in a study of response to subunit inactivated influenza vaccine (dated by TCRdb to 2016 to 2019). Concerning the study at large: To follow how T cells responded to a trivalent subunit inactivated influenza vaccine, the researchers relied on deep quantitative profiling of the T cell receptor repertoire. Overall study results and their limits: The authors proposed that each seasonal influenza vaccination may bring in only a limited number of new T cells.

The sample consisted of PBMCs from blood, taken approximately 5 days after vaccination. The receptor comes from a man aged 45-65 years who received an inactivated influenza vaccine. Donor details come from another sample of the same person, matched by shared clones.

The nucleotides are TGTGCCAGCAGCTTAGGTGGGCAGAACTACAATGAGCAGTTCTTC. Translated, this is CASSLGGQNYNEQFF. The chain links TRBV7-2 with TRBJ2-1; the D gene cannot be resolved reliably. CDR1 and CDR2 are drawn from the germline V gene: SGHTA, FQGNSA. The CDR3 covers 15 residues, taking in both the cysteine and the phenylalanine. The entry retains the CDR3 DNA only, 45 bases that are in frame from base 1. A distance of 10 bases separates the germline ends of V and J, which lose 1 base and 3 bases respectively.